This passage covers 2 T cell receptor beta chains from one sample sequenced in a study of PD-1 blockade in classical Hodgkin lymphoma (dated by TCRdb to 2020 to 2021). The meaning of the sample's time point label: cycle 1 day 1 (C1D1), immediately before nivolumab initiation. Every trial patient had relapsed after autologous stem cell transplantation, and cohorts A, B and C differed in prior brentuximab vedotin exposure. Library creation used the immunoSEQ multiplex PCR assay. The table was pulled from immuneACCESS by TCRdb, which kept in-frame rearrangements only. Such tables lose some clones; where checked, under half of the loss comes from unresolved V genes, and the rest has no known cause. The sample data list fewer than 15,000 clones, and approximately 79% of these were observed just once. The leading ten clones occupy about 25% of the sample. Specimen: peripheral blood mononuclear cells (PBMCs), collected at baseline. These receptors all come from a human donor with classical Hodgkin lymphoma.

J is TRBJ2-7 and V is TRBV5-1; 7 bases map to TRBD1. Losses at the gene ends were 2 bases for V and 4 bases for J; bases not matched to a gene: 15. The CDR3 spans 17 residues. The germline V gene encodes CDR1 SGHRS and CDR2 YFSETQ. In DNA, the CDR3 is TGCGCCAGCAGCTTCACCCCCTCGGCCGGGACAGATTACGAGCAGTACTTC. Amino acid sequence: CASSFTPSAGTDYEQYF.

The chain joins TRBV28 to TRBJ2-7; 7 nucleotides match TRBD2. The CDR3 covers 15 residues. Germline CDR1 and CDR2: MDHEN and SYDVKM. V lost 7 bases and J lost 9; bases outside the gene matches: 18. This CDR3 is CASNLSGLPPPGQYF. CDR3 in DNA: TGTGCCAGCAACTTGTCGGGACTACCGCCCCCGGGGCAGTACTTC.